These T cell receptor beta chains were read from a single sample in a study of T-cell reconstitution after alpha-beta-depleted transplantation in children. TCRdb reprocessed the PCR reads with MiXCR, giving one entry per CDR3 protein. The sample carries 200,000 to 300,000 distinct CDR3 sequences, roughly 7.7% recorded once. The source material was PBMCs, mostly from graft donor cells, sampled 180 days after TCRalphabeta/CD19-depleted stem cell transplant. These receptors originate from a male patient between 5 and 17 years old who had a stem cell transplant for acute lymphoblastic leukemia, so the T cells may come from the graft donor. Both conserved end residues are trimmed from each CDR3. The listing skips clone size in some rows; elsewhere it reads once, few, many or a size class.

CDR3 protein | J gene | clone size | V gene
SAALPGTVNTEAF | TRBJ1-1 | many | TRBV20-1
ASSMGTSGICL | TRBJ2-1 | many | TRBV11-2
ASSLRGIETQY | TRBJ2-5 | many | TRBV12-3/TRBV12-4
ASSHYLLAGDLYEQY | TRBJ2-7 | many | TRBV4-2
ATSDLLEQY | TRBJ2-7 | many | TRBV24-1
ASTVRDTQY | TRBJ2-3 | many | TRBV7-2
ASSSEGEPKNIQY | TRBJ2-4 | many | TRBV7-9
ASSQREVQY | TRBJ2-5 | - | TRBV12-3/TRBV12-4
ASGSETQY | TRBJ2-5 | many | TRBV6-6
ATSTGTMYQETQY | TRBJ2-5 | many | TRBV15
ASSPFSDMSRYT | TRBJ1-2 | few | TRBV5-1
SVGASGANVLT | TRBJ2-6 | many | TRBV29-1
ASSFQGAVEAF | TRBJ1-1 | many | TRBV27
ASAAGSTDTQY | TRBJ2-3 | many | TRBV5-1
ASSLTSRGAKNIQY | TRBJ2-4 | many | TRBV28
AISARDLGKNIQY | TRBJ2-4 | - | TRBV10-3
ASSSESGVNYGYT | TRBJ1-2 | many | TRBV7-9
AISDHRGRVSGAASTDTQY | TRBJ2-3 | many | TRBV10-3
ASSYLGWPSGANVLT | TRBJ2-6 | - | TRBV28
ASSSGGRLAHHNEQF | TRBJ2-1 | few | TRBV5-1
ASSPTAVRDNQPQH | TRBJ1-5 | - | TRBV4-1
SVEALGLTYQETQY | TRBJ2-5 | many | TRBV29-1
ASSVEGGKQY | TRBJ2-7 | many | TRBV9
ASSREAGAQSPLH | TRBJ1-6 | many | TRBV4-1
ASSPDTHWGKQY | TRBJ2-7 | many | TRBV5-1
ASSREDEVYEQY | TRBJ2-7 | many | TRBV2
ATHTEETQY | TRBJ2-5 | many | TRBV28
AIKGGGETQY | TRBJ2-5 | many | TRBV10-3
ASSQEVPETQY | TRBJ2-5 | many | TRBV14
SATTSGSPEQY | TRBJ2-7 | many | TRBV20-1
ASSLNRGNYGYT | TRBJ1-2 | many | TRBV27
ASSYGNRGYIQY | TRBJ2-4 | many | TRBV5-1
ASSLDSVFYTASGNTIY | TRBJ1-3 | many | TRBV7-8
ASSWSEGDEGYT | TRBJ1-2 | many | TRBV25-1
ASSFWGQGLLNTEAF | TRBJ1-1 | many | TRBV12-3/TRBV12-4
ASRPGQARNEQY | TRBJ2-7 | few | TRBV7-9
ASRFRQGSSGANVLT | TRBJ2-6 | many | TRBV12-3/TRBV12-4